Each of the 24 T cell receptor beta chains below was sequenced from the same sample in a study of PD-1 blockade in classical Hodgkin lymphoma. Relapse after autologous stem cell transplantation occurred in every patient, and brentuximab vedotin exposure varied. Measured with immunoSEQ multiplex PCR; TCRdb has only the in-frame clones, and not every one. There are about 14,000 clones in the sample; around 86% occur only once, and about 40% lies in the top ten. Sequenced here: peripheral blood mononuclear cells (PBMCs), sampled at baseline. The receptor source for this set is a human donor with classical Hodgkin lymphoma.

The genes are TRBV9 and TRBJ2-1, with 7 bases identical to TRBD2. From germline, CDR1 is SGDLS and CDR2 YYNGEE. The CDR3 runs to 15 residues. Trimming took 3 bases from V and 3 from J; bases not matched to a gene: 6. The CDR3 region has the DNA TGTGCCAGCAGCGCTGCGGCTAGCGGCTACAATGAGCAGTTCTTC. It yields the protein CASSAAASGYNEQFF.

The chain uses TRBV28 and TRBJ1-1, with D hard to call. In germline, CDR1 is MDHEN, CDR2 SYDVKM. V lost 7 bases, J lost 11 bases, and 14 bases lay in between. The CDR3 length is 11 residues. This CDR3 is CASNIGEGAFF. The DNA of the CDR3 is TGTGCCAGCAACATAGGCGAAGGGGCTTTCTTT.

The chain joins TRBV19 to TRBJ2-5, with D possibly matching TRBD2 (5 bases). The CDR3 has 16 amino acids. Germline assignment: CDR1 LNHDA and CDR2 SQIVND (reference sequence). V was cut by 5 bases and J by 4 bases, with 20 bases left in between. CDR3 region: CASSHEGYSGGETQYF. The CDR3 nucleotides read TGTGCCAGTAGTCATGAAGGGTACAGCGGTGGAGAGACCCAGTACTTC.

This chain uses TRBV28 with TRBJ1-5; 8 positions agree with TRBD1. Germline V CDR1 and CDR2: MDHEN, SYDVKM. The CDR3 sequence is 14 residues long. V lost 4 bases, J lost 2 bases, and 1 base stayed unmatched. The CDR3 DNA reads TGTGCCAGCAGTTCGGGACAGGGCAATCAGCCCCAGCATTTT. This encodes CASSSGQGNQPQHF.

The chain couples TRBV5-2 to TRBJ1-1. TRBV5-2 corresponds to a pseudogene. The CDR3 contains 11 residues. The CDR3 DNA is TGTGCCAGCAGCTTAAGCCCTGAAGCTTTCTTT. Its protein product is CASSLSPEAFF.

This rearrangement joins TRBV19 to TRBJ2-1; 14 positions match TRBD2. The CDR3 consists of 18 residues. Germline assignment: CDR1 LNHDA and CDR2 SQIVND (reference sequence). With 4 bases clipped from V and 1 base from J, the junction kept 6 bases outside the gene matches. CDR3 nucleotides: TGTGCCAGTAGTAGTGAGAGGACTAGCGGGGGGTCCTACAATGAGCAGTTCTTC. This gives the protein CASSSERTSGGSYNEQFF.

The J gene is TRBJ2-2, the V gene TRBV5-6, with D hard to call. Germline V gives CDR1 SGHDT, CDR2 YYEEEE. Trimming left V 2 bases short and J 7 bases short, with 9 bases between. The CDR3 runs 13 residues. This CDR3 is CASSFRGGGELFF. Written as DNA, the CDR3 is TGTGCCAGCAGCTTCCGCGGTGGCGGGGAGCTGTTTTTT.

The chain recombines TRBV27 with TRBJ1-6, with a tentative D call TRBD1 (5 bases). Germline CDR1 MNHEY, CDR2 SMNVEV (reference sequence). The V end was cut by 2 bases, the J end by 9 bases, with 14 bases between. This CDR3 spans 15 amino acids. The CDR3 coding sequence is TGTGCCAGCAGTTTAGGAGCAGGGATCAGTTCACCCCTCCACTTT. Amino acids: CASSLGAGISSPLHF.

The gene calls are TRBV9 and TRBJ2-5; TRBD2 aligns across 7 bases. The CDR3 contains 14 residues. CDR1 is SGDLS and CDR2 is YYNGEE in the germline V gene. V lost 0 bases, J lost 5 bases, and 4 bases stayed unmatched. CDR3 in amino acids: CASSVGLAVETQYF. CDR3 DNA: TGTGCCAGCAGCGTAGGGCTAGCGGTGGAGACCCAGTACTTC.

The V call is TRBV28, the J call TRBJ2-3; 8 bases are a match to TRBD2. Trimming took 6 bases from V and 10 from J; bases not matched to a gene: 15. Germline assignment: CDR1 MDHEN and CDR2 SYDVKM. This CDR3 has 15 amino acids. CDR3 nucleotide sequence: TGTGCCAGCAGATTAGCGGGACCAACATCCGGGCCGCAGTATTTT. Encoded protein: CASRLAGPTSGPQYF.

This clone was detected only a few times. This chain connects TRBV6-1 to TRBJ1-4; D is possibly TRBD1 (6 bases). Germline V gene data show CDR1 as MNHNS and CDR2 as SASEGT. This CDR3 spans 15 amino acids. Trimming shortened V by 5 bases and J by 5 bases, and 15 bases separated the two germline ends. The CDR3 region is CASSHFGQKNEKLFF. In DNA form, the CDR3 reads TGTGCCAGCAGTCACTTCGGACAGAAAAATGAAAAACTGTTTTTT.

The V and J genes are TRBV19 and TRBJ1-5; TRBD1 might be the D (5 bases). CDR1 and CDR2 from the germline V gene are LNHDA and SQIVND (reference sequence). With 0 bases removed from V and 9 bases from J, the gap between germline ends came to 12 bases. The CDR3 has 14 amino acids. DNA of the CDR3: TGTGCCAGTAGTATAGATCTATACAGGAGGCCCCAGCATTTT. Translation: CASSIDLYRRPQHF.

This sequence joins TRBV7-9 and TRBJ2-3; D is undetermined. The CDR3 sequence is 11 residues long. V dropped 3 bases and J dropped 6 bases, with 4 bases sitting between them. Germline V gives CDR1 SEHNR, CDR2 FQNEAQ (reference sequence). CDR3 region: CASSLSDTQYF. CDR3 DNA: TGTGCCAGCAGCTTGAGTGATACGCAGTATTTT.

This chain's CDR3 is CASSVAAGPMNTEAFF. The CDR3 DNA sequence: TGTGCCAGCAGCGTAGCTGCAGGGCCGATGAACACTGAAGCTTTCTTT. The chain combines TRBV9 with TRBJ1-1, with D possibly matching TRBD1 (5 bases). The V gene's germline CDR1 is SGDLS and CDR2 YYNGEE. Trimming cost V 0 bases and J 0 bases, with 12 bases left between them. The CDR3 is 16 residues long.

V usage is TRBV28 and J usage is TRBJ1-1, with TRBD1 as a possible D gene (5 bases). The V end lost 6 bases, the J end lost 6 bases, and 29 bases lay between the germline ends. Germline lookup yields CDR1 MDHEN and CDR2 SYDVKM. This CDR3 is 18 amino acids long. The CDR3 here is CASSLVLGQGTSRAEAFF. The CDR3 coding sequence is TGTGCCAGCAGCCTAGTCCTAGGACAAGGAACAAGTAGGGCTGAAGCTTTCTTT.

The chain links TRBV11-3 to TRBJ2-7; 7 positions match TRBD2. Germline V gives CDR1 SGHNT, CDR2 YENEEA. The CDR3 spans 15 residues. V was clipped by 1 base and J by 0 bases; unmatched bases: 3. Written as DNA, the CDR3 is TGTGCCAGCAGCTTAGGCGGGGGTAGCTCCTACGAGCAGTACTTC. It translates to CASSLGGGSSYEQYF.

This chain links TRBV2 with TRBJ2-3; TRBD1 aligns across 7 bases. CDR1 SNHLY and CDR2 FYNNEI come from the germline V gene. The CDR3 totals 14 residues. After removal of 7 bases from V and 1 base from J, the junction contained 5 bases not matched to a gene. The CDR3 loop is CASTVRGRTDTQYF. The CDR3 DNA is TGTGCCAGCACCGTAAGGGGGCGCACAGATACGCAGTATTTT.

The sample holds a few counts of this clone. The chain couples TRBV19 to TRBJ1-2; D perhaps matches TRBD1 (5 bases). The CDR3 sequence is 16 residues long. V shed 5 bases and J shed 5 bases, with 21 bases lying between them. CDR1 is LNHDA, CDR2 SQIVND, per germline (reference sequence). CDR3 DNA: TGTGCCAGTAGTTCGCCCTGGAGGGGCGCAGGGTATGGCTACACCTTC. Protein product: CASSSPWRGAGYGYTF.

This chain links TRBV5-1 with TRBJ2-3; possible D gene TRBD2, 6 bases. Trimming removed 3 bases from V and 14 bases from J, with 16 bases in between. Germline V lookup: CDR1 SGHRS, CDR2 YFSETQ. CDR3 length: 12 residues. In DNA form, the CDR3 reads TGCGCCAGCAGCTCAACCGGAGGGGCAGGGTATTTT. Its protein is CASSSTGGAGYF.

The table lists this clone with a few counts. The chain employs TRBV30 and TRBJ2-3, with TRBD2 identical over 7 bases. Unmatched junction bases numbered 7, after V lost 5 bases and J lost 5 bases. This CDR3 spans 13 amino acids. CDR1 and CDR2 (germline): GTSNPN, SVGIG (reference sequence). CDR3 loop: CAWGGVLVDTQYF. In nucleotides, the CDR3 is TGTGCCTGGGGGGGGGTTTTAGTAGATACGCAGTATTTT. Based on the CDR3 plus reference TRBV30 and TRBJ2-3, the full variable domain is SQTIHQWPATLVQPVGSPLSLECTVEGTSNPNLYWYRQAAGRGLQLLFYSVGIGQISSEVPQNLSASRPQDRQFILSSKKLLLSDSGFYLCAWGGVLVDTQYFGPGTRLTVL.

This clone appeared a few times. The chain couples TRBV5-1 to TRBJ1-6; TRBD1 matches at 9 bases. Germline V gene data show CDR1 as SGHRS and CDR2 as YFSETQ. The CDR3 has 15 amino acids. The junction had 2 bases not matched to a gene; V was cut back by 0 bases and J by 7 bases. The CDR3 DNA is TGCGCCAGCAGCTTGGCCGGGACAGGGAATTCACCCCTCCACTTT. Translating gives CASSLAGTGNSPLHF.

The J gene is TRBJ1-2, the V gene TRBV25-1; no clear D. V gave up 3 bases and J gave up 8 bases, with 19 bases separating them. The CDR3 spans 15 residues. Germline CDR1 is MGHDK and CDR2 is SYGVNS. The DNA for the CDR3 is TGTGCCAGCAGTGATCCATCCCCCCATCACGGCGGCTACACCTTC. Its protein product is CASSDPSPHHGGYTF.

The chain employs TRBV29-1 and TRBJ2-1, with 7 nucleotides matching TRBD1. The CDR3 runs to 14 residues. V was clipped by 6 bases and J by 2 bases; unmatched bases: 7. Germline V lookup: CDR1 SQVTM, CDR2 ANQGSEA. CDR3 sequence (DNA): TGCAGCGTGACGGGACAGTCCCCCTACAATGAGCAGTTCTTC. It specifies CSVTGQSPYNEQFF.

The genes are TRBV9 and TRBJ2-7; D might be TRBD2 (6 bases). Trimming stripped 4 bases from V and 4 bases from J, with 18 bases between. The V gene's germline CDR1 is SGDLS and CDR2 YYNGEE. The CDR3 has 15 amino acids. CDR3 residues: CASSPHGRWEYEQYF. The CDR3 DNA reads TGTGCCAGCAGCCCTCATGGGAGGTGGGAATACGAGCAGTACTTC.